The source of this TCR beta chain is a study of blood T cell repertoires in COVID-19. Germline V gene data show CDR1 as SNHLY and CDR2 as FYNNEI. The CDR3 covers 15 residues. Trimming cost V 4 bases and J 8 bases, with 15 bases left between them. Sequenced by immunoSEQ multiplex PCR; TCRdb stores in-frame clones only, minus some. Altogether around 200,000 clones are present, approximately 84% being singletons, with the ten largest covering around 5%. This clonotype was sampled from an elderly woman with acute or convalescent COVID-19. The chain combines TRBV2 with TRBJ1-6; possible D gene TRBD1, 5 bases. Sequencing was carried out using peripheral blood. For the CDR3, the DNA is TGTGCCAGCAGTGCGGTACGGACAACGTATTCACCCCTCCACTTT. Its translation is CASSAVRTTYSPLHF. Full variable domain (remainder filled in from reference TRBV2 and TRBJ1-6): EPEVTQTPSHQVTQMGQEVILRCVPISNHLYFYWYRQILGQKVEFLVSFYNNEISEKSEIFDDQFSVERPDGSNFTLKIRSTKLEDSAMYFCASSAVRTTYSPLHFGNGTRLTVT.